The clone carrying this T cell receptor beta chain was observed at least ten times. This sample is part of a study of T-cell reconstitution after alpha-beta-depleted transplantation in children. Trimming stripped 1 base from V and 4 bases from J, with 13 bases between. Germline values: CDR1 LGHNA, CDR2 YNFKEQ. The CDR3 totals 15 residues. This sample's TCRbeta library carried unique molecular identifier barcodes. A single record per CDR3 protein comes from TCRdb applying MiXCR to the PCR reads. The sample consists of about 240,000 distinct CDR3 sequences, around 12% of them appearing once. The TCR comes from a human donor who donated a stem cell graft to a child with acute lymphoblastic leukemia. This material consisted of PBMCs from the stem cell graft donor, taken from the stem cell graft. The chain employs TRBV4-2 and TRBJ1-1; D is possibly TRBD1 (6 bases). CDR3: CASSQVAGDFTEAFF. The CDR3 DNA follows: TGTGCCAGCAGCCAAGTGGCAGGGGATTTCACTGAAGCTTTCTTT.